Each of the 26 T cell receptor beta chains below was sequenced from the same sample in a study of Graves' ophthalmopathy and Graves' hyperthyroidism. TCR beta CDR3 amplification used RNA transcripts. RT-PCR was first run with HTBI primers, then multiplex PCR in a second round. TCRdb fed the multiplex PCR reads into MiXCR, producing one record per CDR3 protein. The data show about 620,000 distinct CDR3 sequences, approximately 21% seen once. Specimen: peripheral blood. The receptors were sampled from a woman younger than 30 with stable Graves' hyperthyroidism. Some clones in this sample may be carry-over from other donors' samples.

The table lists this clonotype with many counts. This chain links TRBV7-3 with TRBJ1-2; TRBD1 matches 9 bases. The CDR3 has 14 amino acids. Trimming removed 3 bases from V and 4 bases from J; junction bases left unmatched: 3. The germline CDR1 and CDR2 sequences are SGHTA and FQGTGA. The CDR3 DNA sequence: TGTGCCAGCAGCTTCAGGGACAGGGTCTATGGCTACACCTTC. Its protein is CASSFRDRVYGYTF.

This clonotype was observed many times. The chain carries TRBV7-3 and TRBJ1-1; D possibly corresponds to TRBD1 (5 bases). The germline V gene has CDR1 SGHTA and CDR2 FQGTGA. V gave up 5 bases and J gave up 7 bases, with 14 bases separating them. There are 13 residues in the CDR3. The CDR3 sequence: CASSPNRDGEAFF. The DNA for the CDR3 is TGTGCCAGCAGCCCCAACCGGGACGGTGAAGCTTTCTTT.

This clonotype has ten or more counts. In DNA, the CDR3 is TGTGCCAGCAGTGAAACAGGGCCCTCCTACGAGCAGTACTTC. Its translation: CASSETGPSYEQYF. The genes are TRBV12-3 or TRBV12-4 and TRBJ2-7; weak D call: TRBD1 (6 bases). The V gene lost 5 bases and the J gene lost 0 bases, with 11 bases spanning the gap. CDR3 length: 14 amino acids.

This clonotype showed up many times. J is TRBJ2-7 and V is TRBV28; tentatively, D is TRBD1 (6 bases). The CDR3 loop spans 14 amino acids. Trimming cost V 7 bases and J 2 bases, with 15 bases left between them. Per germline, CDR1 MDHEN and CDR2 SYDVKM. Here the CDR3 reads CASNNLQGPYEQYF. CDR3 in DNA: TGTGCCAGCAACAACCTTCAGGGGCCCTACGAGCAGTACTTC.

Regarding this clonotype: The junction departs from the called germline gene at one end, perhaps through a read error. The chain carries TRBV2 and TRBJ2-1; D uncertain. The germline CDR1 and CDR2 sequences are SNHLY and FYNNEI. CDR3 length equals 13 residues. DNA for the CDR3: TGTGCCAGCGGATCGGGCACCTACGATGAGCAGTTCTTC. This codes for CASGSGTYDEQFF.

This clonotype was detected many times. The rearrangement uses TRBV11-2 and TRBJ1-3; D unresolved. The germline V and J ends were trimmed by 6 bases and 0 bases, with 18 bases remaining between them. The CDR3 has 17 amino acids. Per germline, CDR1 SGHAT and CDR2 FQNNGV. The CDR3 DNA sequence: TGTGCCAGCAGTCTCATCTGGGTGGGAGACTCTGGAAACACCATATATTTT. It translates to CASSLIWVGDSGNTIYF.

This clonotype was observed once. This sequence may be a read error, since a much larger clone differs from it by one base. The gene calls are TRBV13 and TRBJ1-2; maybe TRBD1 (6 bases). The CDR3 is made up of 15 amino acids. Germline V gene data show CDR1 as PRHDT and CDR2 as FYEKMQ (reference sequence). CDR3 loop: CASPGQPVSNYCYTF. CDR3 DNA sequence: TGTGCCAGCCCCGGACAGCCGGTCTCGAACTATTGCTACACCTTC.

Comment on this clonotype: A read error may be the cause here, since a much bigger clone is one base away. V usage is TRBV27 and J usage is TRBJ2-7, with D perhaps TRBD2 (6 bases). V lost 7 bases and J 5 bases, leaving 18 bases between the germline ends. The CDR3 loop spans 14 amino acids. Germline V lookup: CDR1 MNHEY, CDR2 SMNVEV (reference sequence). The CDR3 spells CASIGTQTPHEQYF. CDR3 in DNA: TGTGCCAGCATCGGGACTCAAACCCCCCACGAGCAGTACTTC.

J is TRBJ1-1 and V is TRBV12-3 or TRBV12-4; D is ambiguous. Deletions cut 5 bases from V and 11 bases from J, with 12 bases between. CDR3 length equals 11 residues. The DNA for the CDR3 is TGTGCCAGCAGTCCAGGCCCGTGGGCTTTCTTT. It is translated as CASSPGPWAFF.

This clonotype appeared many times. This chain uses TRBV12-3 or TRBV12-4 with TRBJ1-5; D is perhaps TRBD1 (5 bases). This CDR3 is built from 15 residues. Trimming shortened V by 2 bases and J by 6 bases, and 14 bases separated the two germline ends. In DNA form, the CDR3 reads TGTGCCAGCAGTTTACTTGGGCAGGGCCGTCAGCCCCAGCATTTT. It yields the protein CASSLLGQGRQPQHF.

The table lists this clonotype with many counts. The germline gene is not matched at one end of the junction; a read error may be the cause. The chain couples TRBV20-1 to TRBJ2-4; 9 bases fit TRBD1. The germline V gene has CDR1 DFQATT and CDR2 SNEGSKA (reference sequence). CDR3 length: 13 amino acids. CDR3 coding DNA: TGCAGTGCTTCGGCAGACAGGGGGGCCATTAAGTACTTC. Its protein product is CSASADRGAIKYF.

DNA of the CDR3: TGTGCCAGCAGTTTATCCCCTTCACCCCTCCACTTT. The encoded protein is CASSLSPSPLHF. The V gene is TRBV12-3 or TRBV12-4, the J gene TRBJ1-6; D is uncertain. CDR3 length: 12 residues. The V gene lost 2 bases and the J gene lost 9 bases, with 5 bases spanning the gap.

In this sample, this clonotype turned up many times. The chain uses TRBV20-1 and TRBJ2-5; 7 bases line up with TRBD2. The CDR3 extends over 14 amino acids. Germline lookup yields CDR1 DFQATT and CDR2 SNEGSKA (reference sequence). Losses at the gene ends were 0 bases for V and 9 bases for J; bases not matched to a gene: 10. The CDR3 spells CSARDIDRAGAQYF. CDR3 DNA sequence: TGCAGTGCTAGAGATATTGACCGGGCGGGGGCCCAGTACTTC.

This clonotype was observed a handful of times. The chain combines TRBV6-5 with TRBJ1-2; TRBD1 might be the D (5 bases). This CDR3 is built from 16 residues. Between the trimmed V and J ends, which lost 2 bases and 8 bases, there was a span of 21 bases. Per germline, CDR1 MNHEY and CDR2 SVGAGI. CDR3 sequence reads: CASSYQGDGIPLGYTF. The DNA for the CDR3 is TGTGCCAGCAGTTACCAAGGGGACGGTATCCCTTTAGGCTACACCTTC.

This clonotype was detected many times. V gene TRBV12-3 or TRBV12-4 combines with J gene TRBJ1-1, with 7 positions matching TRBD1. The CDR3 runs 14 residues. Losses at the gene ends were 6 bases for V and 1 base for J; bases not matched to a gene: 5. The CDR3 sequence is CASREQGSNTEAFF. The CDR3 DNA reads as TGTGCCAGCAGGGAACAGGGGTCGAACACTGAAGCTTTCTTT.

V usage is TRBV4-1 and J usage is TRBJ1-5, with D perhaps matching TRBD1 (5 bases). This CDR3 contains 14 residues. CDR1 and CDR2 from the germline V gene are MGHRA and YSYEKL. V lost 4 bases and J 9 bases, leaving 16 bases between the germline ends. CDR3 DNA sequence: TGCGCCAGCAGCCCGGGGACTGCGGTTGGGCCCCAGCATTTT. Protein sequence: CASSPGTAVGPQHF.

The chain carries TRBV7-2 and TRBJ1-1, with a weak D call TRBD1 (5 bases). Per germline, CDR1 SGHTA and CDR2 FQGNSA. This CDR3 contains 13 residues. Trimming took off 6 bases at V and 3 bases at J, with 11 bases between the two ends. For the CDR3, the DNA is TGTGCCAGCAGGATTGGACAAGACACTGAAGCTTTCTTT. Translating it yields CASRIGQDTEAFF. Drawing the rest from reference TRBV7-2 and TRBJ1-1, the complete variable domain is GAGVSQSPSNKVTEKGKDVELRCDPISGHTALYWYRQSLGQGLEFLIYFQGNSAPDKSGLPSDRFSAERTGGSVSTLTIQRTQQEDSAVYLCASRIGQDTEAFFGQGTRLTVV.

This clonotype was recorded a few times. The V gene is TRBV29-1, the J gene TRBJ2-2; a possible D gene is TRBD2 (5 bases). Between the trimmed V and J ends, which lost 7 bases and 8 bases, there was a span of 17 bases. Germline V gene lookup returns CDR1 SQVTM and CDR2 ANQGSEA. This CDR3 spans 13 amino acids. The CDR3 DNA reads TGCAGCGCCCAAAGAGAGGGCTCGGGGGAGCTGTTTTTT. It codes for CSAQREGSGELFF.

Here the CDR3 DNA reads TGTGCCAGCAGTTACTCTCCGGACAGGGGCACTGAAGCTTTCTTT. Translating gives CASSYSPDRGTEAFF. V usage is TRBV6-2 or TRBV6-3 and J usage is TRBJ1-1, with TRBD1 matching 9 bases. This CDR3 spans 15 amino acids. J lost 4 bases, V lost 0 bases, and 3 bases had no gene match. Germline CDR1 reads MNHEY; CDR2 reads SVGEGT.

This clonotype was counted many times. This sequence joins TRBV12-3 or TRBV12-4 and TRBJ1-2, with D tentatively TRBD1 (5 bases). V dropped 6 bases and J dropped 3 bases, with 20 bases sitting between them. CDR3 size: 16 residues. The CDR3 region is CASSPAVDGQYYGYTF. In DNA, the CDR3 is TGTGCCAGCAGCCCCGCCGTAGACGGACAATACTATGGCTACACCTTC.

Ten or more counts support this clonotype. In nucleotides, the CDR3 is TGTGCCAGCAGTTTTACAGGGGGCGCGAACGAGCAGTACTTC. This gives the protein CASSFTGGANEQYF. The chain has TRBV27 and TRBJ2-7, with 9 bases lining up with TRBD1. The J segment lost 5 bases and the V segment lost 3 bases, leaving 5 bases of the junction unmatched. The CDR3 runs to 14 residues. CDR1 and CDR2 from the germline V gene are MNHEY and SMNVEV (reference sequence).

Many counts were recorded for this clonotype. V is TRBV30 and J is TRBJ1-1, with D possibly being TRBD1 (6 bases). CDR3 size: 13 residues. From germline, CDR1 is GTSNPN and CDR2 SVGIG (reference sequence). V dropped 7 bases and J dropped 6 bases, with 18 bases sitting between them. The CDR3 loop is CASRPLPGAEAFF. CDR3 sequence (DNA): TGTGCCTCAAGACCCCTACCAGGGGCTGAAGCTTTCTTT.

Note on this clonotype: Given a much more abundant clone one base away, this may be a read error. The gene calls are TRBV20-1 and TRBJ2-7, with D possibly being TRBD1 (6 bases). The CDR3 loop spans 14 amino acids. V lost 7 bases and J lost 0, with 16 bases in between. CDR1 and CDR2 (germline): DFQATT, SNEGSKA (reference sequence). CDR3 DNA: TGCAGTGTTAGCAACAGGGATTTCTCCTACGAGCAGTACTTC. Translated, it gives CSVSNRDFSYEQYF.

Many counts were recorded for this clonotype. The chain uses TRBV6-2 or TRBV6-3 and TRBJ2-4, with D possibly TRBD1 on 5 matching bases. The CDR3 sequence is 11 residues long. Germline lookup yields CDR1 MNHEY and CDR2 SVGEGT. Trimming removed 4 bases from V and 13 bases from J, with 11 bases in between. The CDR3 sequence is CASSSGILQYF. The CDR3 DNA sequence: TGTGCCAGCAGTTCAGGGATTCTCCAGTACTTC.

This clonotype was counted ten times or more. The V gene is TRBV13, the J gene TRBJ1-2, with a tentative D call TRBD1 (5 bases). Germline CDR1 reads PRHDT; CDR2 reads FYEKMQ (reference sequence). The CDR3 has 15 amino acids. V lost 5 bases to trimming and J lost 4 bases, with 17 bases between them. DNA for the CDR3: TGTGCCAGCAGCCCTGGGAGGGGCGCGGTCTATGGCTACACCTTC. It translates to CASSPGRGAVYGYTF.

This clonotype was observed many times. The DNA of the CDR3 is TGCAGTGCTAGAGGAAGACTAGCGAACACCGGGGAGCTGTTTTTT. It specifies CSARGRLANTGELFF. The chain links TRBV20-1 to TRBJ2-2, with a tentative D call TRBD2 (6 bases). The CDR3 totals 15 residues. CDR1 and CDR2 (germline): DFQATT, SNEGSKA (reference sequence). V was shortened by 1 base and J by 0 bases, with 9 bases between the two germline ends.